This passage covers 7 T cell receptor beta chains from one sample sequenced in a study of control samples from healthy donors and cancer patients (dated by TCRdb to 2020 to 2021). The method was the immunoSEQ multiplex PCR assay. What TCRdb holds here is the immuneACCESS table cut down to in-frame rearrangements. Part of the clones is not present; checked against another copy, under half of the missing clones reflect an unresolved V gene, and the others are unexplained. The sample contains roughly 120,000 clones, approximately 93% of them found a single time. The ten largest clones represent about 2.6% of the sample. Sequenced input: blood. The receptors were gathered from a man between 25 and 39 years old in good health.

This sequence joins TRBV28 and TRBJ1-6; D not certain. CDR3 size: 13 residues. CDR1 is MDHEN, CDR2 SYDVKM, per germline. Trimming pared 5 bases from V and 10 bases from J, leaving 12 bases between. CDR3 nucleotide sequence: TGTGCCAGCAGTCCCCCGGAGAGGTCACCCCTCCACTTT. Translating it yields CASSPPERSPLHF.

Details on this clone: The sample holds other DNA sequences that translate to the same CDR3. The CDR3 nucleotides are TGCGCCAGCAGCCAGGGACTTAACACTGAAGCTTTCTTT. Translation gives CASSQGLNTEAFF. The V gene is TRBV5-1, the J gene TRBJ1-1; a weak D match, TRBD1 (5 bases). Trimming shortened V by 4 bases and J by 2 bases, and 9 bases separated the two germline ends. Germline V gene sequence: CDR1 SGHRS, CDR2 YFSETQ. The CDR3 length is 13 residues. Filled out from reference TRBV5-1 and TRBJ1-1, the complete variable domain reads KAGVTQTPRYLIKTRGQQVTLSCSPISGHRSVSWYQQTPGQGLQFLFEYFSETQRNKGNFPGRFSGRQFSNSRSEMNVSTLELGDSALYLCASSQGLNTEAFFGQGTRLTVV.

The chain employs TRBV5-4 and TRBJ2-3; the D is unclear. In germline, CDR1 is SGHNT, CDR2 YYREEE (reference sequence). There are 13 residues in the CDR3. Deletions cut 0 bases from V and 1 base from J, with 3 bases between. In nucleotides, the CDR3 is TGTGCCAGCAGCTTGGACGGCACAGATACGCAGTATTTT. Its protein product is CASSLDGTDTQYF.

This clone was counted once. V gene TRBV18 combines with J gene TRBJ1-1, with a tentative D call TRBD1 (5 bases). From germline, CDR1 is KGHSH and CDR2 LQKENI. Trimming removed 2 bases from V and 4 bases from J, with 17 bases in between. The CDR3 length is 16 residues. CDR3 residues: CASSPGQGITGTEAFF. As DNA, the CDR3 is TGTGCCAGCTCACCAGGGCAGGGCATAACTGGCACTGAAGCTTTCTTT.

The CDR3 spells CASSTNRDSYYEQYF. The CDR3 DNA follows: TGTGCCAGCAGTACCAACCGGGACAGTTACTACGAGCAGTACTTC. The chain joins TRBV6-5 to TRBJ2-7; 7 bases map to TRBD1. The trim removed 5 bases at V and 3 bases at J, leaving 10 bases unmatched. The V gene's germline CDR1 is MNHEY and CDR2 SVGAGI. CDR3 size: 15 residues.

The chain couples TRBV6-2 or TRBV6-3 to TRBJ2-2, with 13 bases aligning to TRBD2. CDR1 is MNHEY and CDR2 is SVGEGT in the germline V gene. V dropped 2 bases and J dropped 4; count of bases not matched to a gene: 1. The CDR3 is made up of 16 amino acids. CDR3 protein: CASSYRLAGGTGELFF. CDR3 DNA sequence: TGTGCCAGCAGTTACCGACTAGCGGGGGGCACCGGGGAGCTGTTTTTT.

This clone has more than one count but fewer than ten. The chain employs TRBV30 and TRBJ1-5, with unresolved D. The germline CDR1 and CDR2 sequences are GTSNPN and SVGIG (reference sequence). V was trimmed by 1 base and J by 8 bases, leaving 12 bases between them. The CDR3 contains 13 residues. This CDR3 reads CAWSAPGGKPQHF. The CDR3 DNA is TGTGCCTGGAGTGCCCCCGGCGGGAAGCCCCAGCATTTT.